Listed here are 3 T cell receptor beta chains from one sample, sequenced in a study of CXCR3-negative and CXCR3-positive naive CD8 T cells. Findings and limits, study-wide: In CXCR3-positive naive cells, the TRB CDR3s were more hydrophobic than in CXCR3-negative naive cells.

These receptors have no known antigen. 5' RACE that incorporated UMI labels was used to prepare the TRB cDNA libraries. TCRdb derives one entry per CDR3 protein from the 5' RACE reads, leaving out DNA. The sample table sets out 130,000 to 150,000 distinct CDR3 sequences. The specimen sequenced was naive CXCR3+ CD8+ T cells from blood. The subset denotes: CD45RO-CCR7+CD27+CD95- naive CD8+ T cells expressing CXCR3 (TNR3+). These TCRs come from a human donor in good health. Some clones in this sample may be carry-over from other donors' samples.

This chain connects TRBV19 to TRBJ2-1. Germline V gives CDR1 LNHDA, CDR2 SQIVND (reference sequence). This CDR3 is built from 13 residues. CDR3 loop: CASSIEATDEQFF.

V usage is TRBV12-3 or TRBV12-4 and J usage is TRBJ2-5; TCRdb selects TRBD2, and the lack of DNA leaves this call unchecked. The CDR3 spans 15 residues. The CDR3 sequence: CASRDGTSGQETQYF.

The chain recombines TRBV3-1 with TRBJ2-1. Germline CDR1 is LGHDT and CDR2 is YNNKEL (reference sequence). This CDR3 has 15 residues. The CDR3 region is CASSQDLGVFNEQFF.